These 20 T cell receptor beta chains were sequenced from one sample in a study of identical twins. One entry per CDR3 protein results from TCRdb running MiXCR on the 5' RACE reads. The sample includes about 890,000 distinct CDR3 sequences, 9% to 15% seen only once; the top ten take around 1.6%. The same data also contributed to another study, on yellow fever vaccine responses in identical twins.

Input material: PBMCs. The receptors stem from a woman under 30 in good health.

The chain carries TRBV3-1 and TRBJ2-1; 15 bases align to TRBD2. The trim removed 7 bases at V and 4 bases at J, leaving 8 bases unmatched. The CDR3 runs 17 residues. Germline V lookup: CDR1 LGHDT, CDR2 YNNKEL (reference sequence). This CDR3 is CASTQMGLAGGYNEQFF. The CDR3, as DNA: TGTGCCAGCACCCAGATGGGACTAGCGGGAGGATACAATGAGCAGTTCTTC.

The CDR3: CASRPGGEREKETQYF. CDR3 DNA: TGTGCCAGCAGACCCGGGGGGGAGCGGGAAAAAGAGACCCAGTACTTC. The genes are TRBV3-1 and TRBJ2-5, with 8 nucleotides matching TRBD2. Germline V gives CDR1 LGHDT, CDR2 YNNKEL (reference sequence). The CDR3 length is 16 residues. After removal of 6 bases from V and 3 bases from J, the junction contained 12 bases not matched to a gene.

This clonotype showed up just a few times. This chain joins TRBV7-9 and TRBJ2-5; D not certain. The CDR3 length is 11 residues. The ends were cut back, 5 bases at V and 4 bases at J, with 5 bases in the middle. CDR1 and CDR2 from the germline V gene are SEHNR and FQNEAQ (reference sequence). The CDR3 sequence is CASSPIETQYF. The CDR3 DNA follows: TGTGCCAGCAGCCCAATAGAGACCCAGTACTTC. Full variable domain (rest looked up from reference TRBV7-9 and TRBJ2-5): DTGVSQNPRHKITKRGQNVTFRCDPISEHNRLYWYRQTLGQGPEFLTYFQNEAQLEKSRLLSDRFSAERPKGSFSTLEIQRTEQGDSAMYLCASSPIETQYFGPGTRLLVL.

This sequence joins TRBV4-1 and TRBJ2-5; D gene ambiguous. The germline V and J ends were trimmed by 0 bases and 1 base, with 12 bases remaining between them. Germline V gives CDR1 MGHRA, CDR2 YSYEKL. This CDR3 is 16 amino acids long. In DNA, the CDR3 is TGCGCCAGCAGCCAAGATGTGGGAAGTACCCAAGAGACCCAGTACTTC. As protein: CASSQDVGSTQETQYF.

V usage is TRBV20-1 and J usage is TRBJ2-7, with TRBD2 matching 7 bases. V was pared by 5 bases and J by 2 bases, with 12 bases of the junction left unmatched. This CDR3 is built from 15 residues. Per germline, CDR1 DFQATT and CDR2 SNEGSKA (reference sequence). The CDR3 nucleotides read TGCAGTGCTGAGCCTTCCGGGCGGGGGACCTACGAGCAGTACTTC. Its protein product is CSAEPSGRGTYEQYF.

This clonotype was recorded a few times. The chain joins TRBV5-1 to TRBJ2-3; no reliable D call. The germline gives CDR1 SGHRS, CDR2 YFSETQ. V was clipped by 2 bases and J by 0 bases, with 7 bases between them. The CDR3 loop spans 14 amino acids. For the CDR3, the DNA is TGCGCCAGCAGCTTATCCGCTAGCACAGATACGCAGTATTTT. Translation gives CASSLSASTDTQYF.

In this sample, this clonotype turned up a few times. This chain joins TRBV7-8 and TRBJ2-3; D possibly corresponds to TRBD1 (7 bases). Germline V gives CDR1 SGHVS, CDR2 FQNEAQ. The V end was cut by 3 bases, the J end by 1 base, with 17 bases between. This CDR3 region has 17 residues. The CDR3, as DNA: TGTGCCAGCAGCTTTAAGGAGGGGGCTCCGGGCACAGATACGCAGTATTTT. Translated, it gives CASSFKEGAPGTDTQYF.

The chain uses TRBV9 and TRBJ1-2; D is unclear. The CDR3 is 14 residues long. The V and J ends lost 4 bases and 7 bases respectively, with 17 bases between them. Germline V gene sequence: CDR1 SGDLS, CDR2 YYNGEE. The chain's CDR3 is CASSPTLGRLGYTF. The CDR3 DNA follows: TGTGCCAGCAGCCCCACGTTAGGGAGGCTTGGCTACACCTTC. The full variable domain, its missing parts supplied by reference TRBV9 and TRBJ1-2, is DSGVTQTPKHLITATGQRVTLRCSPRSGDLSVYWYQQSLDQGLQFLIQYYNGEERAKGNILERFSAQQFPDLHSELNLSSLELGDSALYFCASSPTLGRLGYTFGSGTRLTVV.

This clonotype was found a few times. This sequence joins TRBV28 and TRBJ1-5, with D unresolved. This CDR3 contains 13 residues. The V gene's germline CDR1 is MDHEN and CDR2 SYDVKM. The ends were cut back, 7 bases at V and 8 bases at J, with 15 bases in the middle. CDR3 sequence (DNA): TGTGCCAGCACCCCATGGGGTTTGGAGCCCCAGCATTTT. Protein product: CASTPWGLEPQHF.

The rearrangement links TRBV6-2 or TRBV6-3 to TRBJ2-7; D gene ambiguous. The CDR3 spans 14 residues. V gave up 4 bases and J gave up 2 bases, with 12 bases separating them. CDR1 and CDR2 (germline): MNHEY, SVGEGT. This chain's CDR3 is CASSLHRLAYEQYF. CDR3 nucleotide sequence: TGTGCCAGCAGTTTGCATCGGCTAGCCTACGAGCAGTACTTC.

This clonotype came up a few times. The chain combines TRBV12-3 or TRBV12-4 with TRBJ1-2, with 8 bases identical to TRBD1. J lost 8 bases, V lost 8 bases, and 7 bases had no gene match. CDR3 size: 12 residues. Written as DNA, the CDR3 is TGTGCCAGCTGGGACAGGAAGGGAGGCTACACCTTC. As protein: CASWDRKGGYTF.

This sequence joins TRBV5-1 and TRBJ1-1; 7 positions agree with TRBD1. Germline trimming cut 4 bases from V and 1 base from J; bases unmatched to any gene: 7. This CDR3 has 15 amino acids. CDR1 and CDR2 from the germline V gene are SGHRS and YFSETQ. CDR3 sequence (DNA): TGCGCCAGCAGCCCCACACAGGGGTCGAACACTGAAGCTTTCTTT. Its protein product is CASSPTQGSNTEAFF.

The chain recombines TRBV15 with TRBJ2-3; D call uncertain. The CDR3 length is 13 residues. Trimming took 0 bases from V and 8 from J, leaving 9 bases between them. The V gene's germline CDR1 is LNHNV and CDR2 YYDKDF (reference sequence). In nucleotides, the CDR3 is TGTGCCACCAGCAGAGAGCTTGAGCCTACGCAGTATTTT. Amino acid sequence: CATSRELEPTQYF.

The chain combines TRBV10-3 with TRBJ2-2, with D unresolved. V lost 4 bases and J lost 5, with 14 bases in between. CDR3 length equals 15 residues. CDR1 and CDR2 from the germline V gene are ENHRY and SYGVKD. CDR3 amino acids: CAISVTTANTGELFF. CDR3 bases: TGTGCCATCAGTGTAACAACCGCTAATACCGGGGAGCTGTTTTTT.

The chain recombines TRBV7-9 with TRBJ2-2; 10 bases fit TRBD2. Germline V gene sequence: CDR1 SEHNR, CDR2 FQNEAQ (reference sequence). This CDR3 has 17 residues. V shed 6 bases, J shed 2 bases, and the junction held 9 bases outside the gene matches. The CDR3 DNA is TGTGCCAGCAGTCCTAGCGGGAGTGGATTAAACACCGGGGAGCTGTTTTTT. Protein sequence: CASSPSGSGLNTGELFF.

The J gene is TRBJ2-3, the V gene TRBV4-1; 9 bases align to TRBD2. Trimming at V came to 1 base and at J to 0 bases, leaving 14 bases not matched to a gene. The CDR3 runs 20 residues. In germline, CDR1 is MGHRA, CDR2 YSYEKL. The CDR3 bases are TGCGCCAGCAGCCAAGGTCGGGGTTCGAGCGGGGGGCAGAGCACAGATACGCAGTATTTT. Translation gives CASSQGRGSSGGQSTDTQYF.

The chain has TRBV10-3 and TRBJ1-1, with 7 positions matching TRBD1. The CDR3 has 14 amino acids. Losses at the gene ends were 0 bases for V and 10 bases for J; bases not matched to a gene: 8. Per the germline V gene, CDR1 is ENHRY and CDR2 is SYGVKD. CDR3 bases: TGTGCCATCAGTGAGTCGGGGCAGGGGGACGGAGCTTTCTTT. Its protein is CAISESGQGDGAFF.

This clonotype was seen more than once but under ten times. The chain couples TRBV3-1 to TRBJ2-1, with no clear D. The CDR3 is 13 amino acids. CDR1 and CDR2 from the germline V gene are LGHDT and YNNKEL (reference sequence). V gave up 3 bases and J gave up 2 bases, with 5 bases separating them. The CDR3 DNA follows: TGTGCCAGCAGCCAGATGACCTACAATGAGCAGTTCTTC. Its translation is CASSQMTYNEQFF.

This clonotype was seen just once. The V call is TRBV4-2, the J call TRBJ2-1, with D possibly matching TRBD1 (5 bases). This CDR3 comprises 18 residues. Looked up from germline, CDR1 is LGHNA and CDR2 is YNFKEQ. The ends were cut back, 0 bases at V and 0 bases at J, with 15 bases in the middle. CDR3 sequence: CASSQDWSGMSSYNEQFF. DNA of the CDR3: TGTGCCAGCAGCCAAGATTGGTCAGGGATGAGCTCCTACAATGAGCAGTTCTTC.

A few counts support this clonotype. V is TRBV28 and J is TRBJ2-7, with 11 bases lining up with TRBD2. The germline V gene has CDR1 MDHEN and CDR2 SYDVKM. This CDR3 comprises 17 residues. The J segment lost 2 bases and the V segment lost 3 bases, leaving 9 bases of the junction unmatched. The CDR3: CASSLFKLAGEAYEQYF. CDR3 nucleotides: TGTGCCAGCAGTTTGTTTAAACTAGCGGGAGAGGCCTACGAGCAGTACTTC.